This T cell receptor (beta chain) was sequenced during a study of tumor-infiltrating lymphocytes in localized non-small cell lung cancer. General study points: No T-cell fraction difference was seen between IM1 and IM2 tumors. TCR sequencing covered a subset of patients with enough tissue. Tumors had more T cell infiltration than uninvolved lung, per TCRbeta sequencing and CD3 counts.

Profiled with immunoSEQ multiplex PCR; TCRdb holds only in-frame clones, not every one. The data contain 9,500 to 13,000 clones, roughly 63% of them singletons. Regarding this clone: Its antigen is not identified.

CDR3 length: 14 residues. Trimming took 3 bases from V and 0 from J, leaving 9 bases between them. CDR1 is SGHAT and CDR2 is FQNNGV in the germline V gene. This TCR was sampled from a human donor with non-small cell lung cancer. The material sequenced was uninvolved lung tissue not adjacent to the tumor. The rearrangement joins TRBV11-2 to TRBJ2-7; D ambiguous. CDR3 loop: CASSFFGSSYEQYF. The CDR3 coding sequence is TGTGCCAGCAGCTTTTTCGGATCCTCCTACGAGCAGTACTTC.